Each of the 13 T cell receptor beta chains below was sequenced from the same sample in a study of shared clonotypes between healthy human individuals. Sequencing was performed with immunoSEQ multiplex PCR; in TCRdb, only in-frame clones are kept and a portion is missing. This sample has a few hundred thousand clones, with less than 97% found just once. Naive CD8 cells lacked CD45RO and underwent positive selection for CCR7, leaving out terminally differentiated effector memory CD45RA+ cells. Sequences were obtained from naive CD8+ T cells sorted from blood. The receptors here all came from a woman in her 30s in good health.

The chain carries TRBV5-4 and TRBJ2-3; perhaps TRBD1 as D (5 bases). The germline V gene encodes CDR1 SGHNT and CDR2 YYREEE (reference sequence). The germline V and J ends were trimmed by 1 base and 2 bases, with 8 bases remaining between them. The CDR3 extends over 14 amino acids. CDR3 sequence: CASSLQQDTDTQYF. In DNA, the CDR3 is TGTGCCAGCAGCTTGCAACAGGACACAGATACGCAGTATTTT.

The genes are TRBV5-4 and TRBJ1-2, with 7 nucleotides matching TRBD1. This CDR3 is 14 amino acids long. V was pared by 4 bases and J by 2 bases, with 5 bases of the junction left unmatched. Germline assignment: CDR1 SGHNT and CDR2 YYREEE (reference sequence). The CDR3 spells CASSPDRSNYGYTF. The CDR3 DNA is TGTGCCAGCAGCCCGGACAGGTCCAACTATGGCTACACCTTC.

Comments on this clone: In the same sample, other DNA sequences code for this CDR3. This chain connects TRBV27 to TRBJ2-3, with D uncertain. The CDR3 sequence is 14 residues long. CDR1 MNHEY and CDR2 SMNVEV come from the germline V gene (reference sequence). Deletions cut 6 bases from V and 1 base from J, with 11 bases between. The CDR3 DNA follows: TGTGCCAGCAGCTTGGCGCAGGGCACAGATACGCAGTATTTT. This encodes CASSLAQGTDTQYF.

V is TRBV19 and J is TRBJ2-1, with 7 positions matching TRBD2. The CDR3 is made up of 16 amino acids. Germline V CDR1 and CDR2: LNHDA, SQIVND (reference sequence). The V and J ends lost 2 bases and 0 bases, in that order; junction bases with no gene match: 4. The CDR3, as DNA: TGTGCCAGTAGTATATACGGCGGGAGCTCCTACAATGAGCAGTTCTTC. It codes for CASSIYGGSSYNEQFF.

The chain is built from TRBV7-9 and TRBJ1-4; no clear D gene. The germline CDR1 and CDR2 sequences are SEHNR and FQNEAQ (reference sequence). Trimming stripped 5 bases from V and 8 bases from J, with 15 bases between. This CDR3 spans 14 amino acids. The CDR3 DNA is TGTGCCAGCAGCCGATCCTGGGGATCGGAAAAACTGTTTTTT. Amino acids: CASSRSWGSEKLFF. Full variable domain (missing parts from reference TRBV7-9 and TRBJ1-4): DTGVSQNPRHKITKRGQNVTFRCDPISEHNRLYWYRQTLGQGPEFLTYFQNEAQLEKSRLLSDRFSAERPKGSFSTLEIQRTEQGDSAMYLCASSRSWGSEKLFFGSGTQLSVL.

In nucleotides, the CDR3 is TGTGCCAGCAGCCAAGATCCAGGCTCTGGAAACACCATATATTTT. Translated: CASSQDPGSGNTIYF. The V call is TRBV4-2, the J call TRBJ1-3; D gene uncertain. Germline V CDR1 and CDR2: LGHNA, YNFKEQ. Trimming took 0 bases from V and 0 from J, leaving 6 bases between them. This CDR3 is built from 15 residues.

This rearrangement joins TRBV4-1 to TRBJ2-1; no firm D call. CDR1 and CDR2 (germline): MGHRA, YSYEKL. V was cut by 4 bases and J by 0 bases, with 16 bases left in between. The CDR3 runs 17 residues. CDR3 DNA: TGCGCCAGCAGCCCACAAAACATGTTAAGCTCCTACAATGAGCAGTTCTTC. The encoded protein is CASSPQNMLSSYNEQFF.

The V call is TRBV5-4, the J call TRBJ1-1, with D possibly being TRBD1 (6 bases). This CDR3 has 13 residues. V lost 5 bases, J lost 4 bases, and 12 bases lay in between. In germline, CDR1 is SGHNT, CDR2 YYREEE (reference sequence). CDR3 in DNA: TGTGCCAGCAGATGGGGGGCGAGCACTGAAGCTTTCTTT. Translation: CASRWGASTEAFF.

The rearrangement uses TRBV6-1 and TRBJ1-1; the D gene is possibly TRBD1 (5 bases). This CDR3 contains 11 residues. Germline V gene data show CDR1 as MNHNS and CDR2 as SASEGT. Trimming took off 6 bases at V and 8 bases at J, with 10 bases between the two ends. CDR3 sequence (DNA): TGTGCCAGCAGGGGGACGGTAGAAGCTTTCTTT. Translation: CASRGTVEAFF.

The CDR3 DNA follows: TGCGCCAGCAGTGAGTCGGTAGCTCTGCAGTACTTC. Protein product: CASSESVALQYF. The chain has TRBV10-2 and TRBJ2-7, with D unclear. The V gene lost 0 bases and the J gene lost 9 bases, with 9 bases spanning the gap. Germline CDR1 WSHSY, CDR2 SAAADI. This CDR3 has 12 amino acids.

This sequence joins TRBV11-2 and TRBJ2-7, with a possible D match to TRBD1 (5 bases). V lost 4 bases to trimming and J lost 1 base, with 14 bases between them. CDR3 length equals 15 residues. Germline V lookup: CDR1 SGHAT, CDR2 FQNNGV. The CDR3 region is CASSYSQGLSYEQYF. The CDR3 region has the DNA TGTGCCAGCAGCTACAGTCAGGGTCTTTCCTACGAGCAGTACTTC.

V and J are TRBV11-3 and TRBJ2-1; D may be TRBD1 or TRBD2 (6 bases each). The CDR3 is 15 amino acids. Trimming left V 5 bases short and J 6 bases short, with 17 bases between. Germline V CDR1 and CDR2: SGHNT, YENEEA. For the CDR3, the DNA is TGTGCCAGCAGCCAATACGGGGGCGCTGCCAATGAGCAGTTCTTC. Its protein product is CASSQYGGAANEQFF.

The rearrangement joins TRBV6-5 to TRBJ2-7, with 12 bases that match TRBD2. There are 16 residues in the CDR3. The germline V gene has CDR1 MNHEY and CDR2 SVGAGI. After removal of 0 bases from V and 4 bases from J, the junction contained 4 bases not matched to a gene. For the CDR3, the DNA is TGTGCCAGCAGTTACTCGACTAGCGGGAGTGTATACGAGCAGTACTTC. Amino acids: CASSYSTSGSVYEQYF.